This T cell receptor beta chain was sequenced for a study of T cells in Graves' hyperthyroidism and ophthalmopathy. Study outcomes and limitations: Most expanded thyroid clonotypes above 0.001 also appeared in blood.

In regard to this clonotype: What it binds is not known.

The CDR3 totals 15 residues. Germline CDR1 reads LNHNV; CDR2 reads YYDKDF (reference sequence). Trimming took 1 base from V and 6 from J; bases not matched to a gene: 2. Amplification yielded TCR beta CDR3 regions, with RNA transcripts as the source. HTBI primers were employed in a first-round RT-PCR of the TCR CDR3. TCRdb re-called the multiplex PCR reads with MiXCR, one entry per CDR3 protein. Of hundreds of thousands of distinct CDR3 sequences in the sample, around 20% were seen once. Exclusion of patients followed from uncontrolled infection, other autoimmune disease, pregnancy or lactation. The chain uses TRBV15 and TRBJ1-5; 11 nucleotides agree with TRBD1. This receptor was obtained from a woman between 50 and 59 years old with Graves' hyperthyroidism that later progressed to Graves' ophthalmopathy. The sequencing sample was made of blood. CDR3 in amino acids: CATSRGGQGAQPQHF. The CDR3 bases are TGTGCCACCAGCAGAGGAGGACAGGGGGCTCAGCCCCAGCATTTT.